The 23 T cell receptor beta chains in this list originate from one sample, sequenced in a study of radiation and T cells in renal cell carcinoma. Described time point: blood 4 weeks post-SBRT, at nephrectomy. Treatment defined: 15 Gy SBRT to primary tumor, nephrectomy 4 weeks later. TCRdb's copy holds only in-frame clones and misses some; the assay was immunoSEQ multiplex PCR. The sample has 60,000 to 75,000 clones, about three quarters seen once; the top ten hold approximately 6.8%. The sample was blood, taken from a patient whose treatment included radiotherapy and nephrectomy. These receptors were obtained from a man between 60 and 75 years old with renal cell carcinoma.

The gene calls are TRBV2 and TRBJ1-4; TRBD1 matches 8 bases. J gave up 17 bases and V 1 base, and 3 bases lay outside the gene matches. The CDR3 runs 11 residues. From germline, CDR1 is SNHLY and CDR2 FYNNEI. CDR3 sequence: CASSEEGQEFF. The DNA for the CDR3 is TGTGCCAGCAGTGAAGAGGGACAGGAATTTTTT.

CDR3 coding DNA: TGTGCCTGGGCGGCGGGGCGATCCTACAATGAGCAGTTCTTC. The encoded protein is CAWAAGRSYNEQFF. The chain employs TRBV30 and TRBJ2-1; D is possibly TRBD2 (6 bases). Germline values: CDR1 GTSNPN, CDR2 SVGIG (reference sequence). The CDR3 has 14 amino acids. The V end was cut by 5 bases, the J end by 1 base, with 12 bases between.

The V call is TRBV6-1, the J call TRBJ2-5; tentatively, D is TRBD1 or TRBD2 (5 bases each). V gave up 2 bases and J gave up 7 bases, with 8 bases separating them. Per germline, CDR1 MNHNS and CDR2 SASEGT. This CDR3 spans 12 amino acids. The CDR3 loop is CASSEPRGTQYF. The CDR3 region has the DNA TGTGCCAGCAGTGAACCGAGGGGGACCCAGTACTTC.

The chain couples TRBV6-1 to TRBJ1-2, with 7 bases identical to TRBD1. The CDR3 contains 12 residues. V was clipped by 11 bases and J by 5 bases; unmatched bases: 8. Germline lookup yields CDR1 MNHNS and CDR2 SASEGT. The CDR3 DNA reads TGTGCCCTTACAGGGGCTGGATATGGCTACACCTTC. Its protein is CALTGAGYGYTF.

The chain recombines TRBV5-5 with TRBJ2-1; TRBD2 matches 10 bases. The CDR3 covers 14 residues. The V gene end was trimmed by 3 bases and the J gene end by 8 bases; junction bases not matched to a gene: 5. Germline CDR1 SGHKS, CDR2 YYEKEE (reference sequence). The CDR3 DNA reads as TGTGCCAGCAGCTCTAGCGGGAGTGAGGATGAGCAGTTCTTC. This gives the protein CASSSSGSEDEQFF.

The chain links TRBV27 to TRBJ1-3; 7 nucleotides match TRBD1. This CDR3 is 17 amino acids long. Germline loops: CDR1 MNHEY, CDR2 SMNVEV (reference sequence). The V gene end was trimmed by 4 bases and the J gene end by 3 bases; junction bases not matched to a gene: 12. The CDR3 loop reads CASSSYRQGLGGNTIYF. The CDR3 DNA follows: TGTGCCAGCAGTTCCTATCGACAGGGATTAGGTGGAAACACCATATATTTT.

J is TRBJ1-4 and V is TRBV19; D is unclear. V lost 5 bases, J lost 5 bases, and 12 bases lay in between. Germline assignment: CDR1 LNHDA and CDR2 SQIVND (reference sequence). The CDR3 contains 14 residues. Here the CDR3 reads CASSGNRHNEKLFF. DNA of the CDR3: TGTGCCAGTAGTGGTAACCGGCACAATGAAAAACTGTTTTTT.

The chain couples TRBV7-3 to TRBJ2-1; 15 nucleotides line up with TRBD2. V gave up 4 bases and J gave up 7 bases; unmatched junction bases: 5. Germline CDR1 is SGHTA and CDR2 is FQGTGA. The CDR3 is made up of 16 amino acids. The CDR3 is CASSSPGLAGGNEQFF. The CDR3, as DNA: TGTGCCAGCAGCTCCCCAGGACTAGCGGGAGGGAATGAGCAGTTCTTC. Supplemented by reference TRBV7-3 and TRBJ2-1, the full variable domain reads GAGVSQTPSNKVTEKGKYVELRCDPISGHTALYWYRQSLGQGPEFLIYFQGTGAADDSGLPNDRFFAVRPEGSVSTLKIQRTERGDSAVYLCASSSPGLAGGNEQFFGPGTRLTVL.

This sequence joins TRBV2 and TRBJ1-1; no definite D call. The CDR3 consists of 12 residues. The germline gives CDR1 SNHLY, CDR2 FYNNEI. V lost 2 bases to trimming and J lost 4 bases, with 5 bases between them. CDR3 residues: CASSEIGTEAFF. CDR3 DNA sequence: TGTGCCAGCAGTGAAATTGGCACTGAAGCTTTCTTT.

The chain links TRBV5-1 to TRBJ2-7, with D maybe TRBD1 (5 bases). CDR1 SGHRS and CDR2 YFSETQ come from the germline V gene. The V gene lost 5 bases and the J gene lost 1 base, with 13 bases spanning the gap. The CDR3 spans 14 residues. The CDR3 sequence: CASRLGPNSYEQYF. For the CDR3, the DNA is TGCGCCAGCAGACTGGGGCCGAATTCCTACGAGCAGTACTTC.

The rearrangement joins TRBV27 to TRBJ1-5; D ambiguous. The germline V and J ends were trimmed by 2 bases and 5 bases, with 13 bases remaining between them. This CDR3 has 15 amino acids. The V gene's germline CDR1 is MNHEY and CDR2 SMNVEV (reference sequence). CDR3 coding DNA: TGTGCCAGCAGTTTAATTATAGGTACGGATCAGCCCCAGCATTTT. Amino acid sequence: CASSLIIGTDQPQHF.

The J gene is TRBJ1-5, the V gene TRBV30; D is unresolved. The CDR3 has 15 amino acids. V was shortened by 1 base and J by 0 bases, with 10 bases between the two germline ends. The germline V gene has CDR1 GTSNPN and CDR2 SVGIG (reference sequence). CDR3 protein: CAWSAESLSNQPQHF. CDR3 nucleotides: TGTGCCTGGAGTGCCGAGAGTCTTAGCAATCAGCCCCAGCATTTT.

The chain has TRBV6-5 and TRBJ2-7, with 7 bases that match TRBD1. The CDR3 runs 14 residues. Germline V gene data show CDR1 as MNHEY and CDR2 as SVGAGI. Unmatched junction bases numbered 7, after V lost 6 bases and J lost 2 bases. As DNA, the CDR3 is TGTGCCAGCAGGGACGGACAGGCGACCTACGAGCAGTACTTC. Translated: CASRDGQATYEQYF.

V gene TRBV2 combines with J gene TRBJ1-2, with D possibly being TRBD1 (5 bases). CDR1 is SNHLY and CDR2 is FYNNEI in the germline V gene. The CDR3 extends over 16 amino acids. Trimming stripped 4 bases from V and 0 bases from J, with 15 bases between. DNA for the CDR3: TGTGCCAGCAGTGCCAATATGATACAGGCTAACTATGGCTACACCTTC. It translates to CASSANMIQANYGYTF.

This chain uses TRBV6-1 with TRBJ1-4; D might be TRBD1 (5 bases). CDR1 is MNHNS and CDR2 is SASEGT in the germline V gene. This CDR3 contains 13 residues. V lost 6 bases, J lost 7 bases, and 12 bases lay in between. The CDR3 bases are TGTGCCAGCAGAGGGGCGTCGGGTGAAAAACTGTTTTTT. This encodes CASRGASGEKLFF.

This chain connects TRBV29-1 to TRBJ1-4, with TRBD1 matching 8 bases. This CDR3 spans 15 amino acids. Germline CDR1 reads SQVTM; CDR2 reads ANQGSEA. V lost 4 bases and J lost 0; bases outside the gene matches: 4. The CDR3 sequence: CSVARGPATNEKLFF. CDR3 bases: TGCAGCGTTGCCAGGGGGCCCGCAACTAATGAAAAACTGTTTTTT.

This clone was detected only once. The chain employs TRBV5-1 and TRBJ2-5, with no clear D. The CDR3 totals 15 residues. Trimming removed 2 bases from V and 4 bases from J, with 15 bases in between. Germline V lookup: CDR1 SGHRS, CDR2 YFSETQ. CDR3 DNA: TGCGCCAGCAGCTTACCTCAGTTTCCTTTAGAGACCCAGTACTTC. Protein sequence: CASSLPQFPLETQYF.

This chain uses TRBV5-1 with TRBJ2-6, with D possibly called TRBD1 or TRBD2 (5 bases each). The CDR3 is 15 residues long. CDR1 and CDR2 from the germline V gene are SGHRS and YFSETQ. Between the trimmed V and J ends, which lost 4 bases and 0 bases, there was a span of 8 bases. The CDR3 region has the DNA TGCGCCAGCAGCATGGGGGACTCTGGGGCCAACGTCCTGACTTTC. It yields the protein CASSMGDSGANVLTF.

The rearrangement links TRBV4-3 to TRBJ2-7; 11 bases map to TRBD2. V lost 1 base and J lost 1; bases outside the gene matches: 3. This CDR3 has 16 residues. Per germline, CDR1 LGHNA and CDR2 YSLEER. CDR3 bases: TGCGCCAGCAGCCAAGGGCTAGCGGGGGGATCCTACGAGCAGTACTTC. Its protein is CASSQGLAGGSYEQYF.

This chain joins TRBV18 and TRBJ2-3; the D is unclear. V was shortened by 8 bases and J by 5 bases, with 5 bases between the two germline ends. Germline lookup yields CDR1 KGHSH and CDR2 LQKENI. The CDR3 consists of 10 residues. The CDR3 DNA sequence: TGTGCCAGCACAAGAGATACGCAGTATTTT. It codes for CASTRDTQYF. The full variable domain, with the rest looked up from reference TRBV18 and TRBJ2-3, is NAGVMQNPRHLVRRRGQEARLRCSPMKGHSHVYWYRQLPEEGLKFMVYLQKENIIDESGMPKERFSAEFPKEGPSILRIQQVVRGDSAAYFCASTRDTQYFGPGTRLTVL.

This rearrangement joins TRBV11-3 to TRBJ2-4; 8 nucleotides match TRBD1. The CDR3 has 15 residues. Trimming removed 4 bases from V and 1 base from J; junction bases left unmatched: 3. Germline values: CDR1 SGHNT, CDR2 YENEEA. CDR3 nucleotides: TGTGCCAGCAGCTCAGGGGGCTTCGCCAAAAACATTCAGTACTTC. It translates to CASSSGGFAKNIQYF. The whole variable domain, remainder taken from reference TRBV11-3 and TRBJ2-4, is EAGVVQSPRYKIIEKKQPVAFWCNPISGHNTLYWYLQNLGQGPELLIRYENEEAVDDSQLPKDRFSAERLKGVDSTLKIQPAELGDSAVYLCASSSGGFAKNIQYFGAGTRLSVL.

V and J are TRBV27 and TRBJ1-2; TRBD1 might be the D (5 bases). Germline assignment: CDR1 MNHEY and CDR2 SMNVEV (reference sequence). V was trimmed by 8 bases and J by 2 bases, leaving 12 bases between them. The CDR3 totals 13 residues. The CDR3 nucleotides are TGTGCCAGCGCACCAGACAGCAACTATGGCTACACCTTC. Translated, it gives CASAPDSNYGYTF.

The chain recombines TRBV29-1 with TRBJ1-1; D gene unclear. Deletions cut 6 bases from V and 0 bases from J, with 11 bases between. This CDR3 is 13 amino acids long. Germline values: CDR1 SQVTM, CDR2 ANQGSEA. The CDR3 DNA reads as TGCAGCGTGAAACCACAAGTGAACACTGAAGCTTTCTTT. It encodes CSVKPQVNTEAFF.